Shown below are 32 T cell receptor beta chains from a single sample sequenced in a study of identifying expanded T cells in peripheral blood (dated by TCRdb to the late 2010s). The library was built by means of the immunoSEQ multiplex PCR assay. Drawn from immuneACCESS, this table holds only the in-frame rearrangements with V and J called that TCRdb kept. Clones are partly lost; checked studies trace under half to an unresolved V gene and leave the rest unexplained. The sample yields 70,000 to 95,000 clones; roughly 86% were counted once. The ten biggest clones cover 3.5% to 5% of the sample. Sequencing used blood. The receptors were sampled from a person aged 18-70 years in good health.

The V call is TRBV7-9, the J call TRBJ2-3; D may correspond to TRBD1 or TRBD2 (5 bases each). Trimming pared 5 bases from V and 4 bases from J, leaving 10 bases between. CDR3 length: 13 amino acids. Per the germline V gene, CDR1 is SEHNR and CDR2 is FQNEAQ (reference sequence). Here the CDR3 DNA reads TGTGCCAGCAGCGCCGTGGGGGCAGATACGCAGTATTTT. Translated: CASSAVGADTQYF.

The CDR3 region has the DNA TGTGCCAGCAGCTTTAGCGGGGGGGCCGGCTACGAGCAGTACTTC. Encoded protein: CASSFSGGAGYEQYF. The J gene is TRBJ2-7, the V gene TRBV7-3; TRBD2 matches at 11 bases. Germline CDR1 SGHTA, CDR2 FQGTGA. Trimming took 3 bases from V and 3 from J; bases not matched to a gene: 4. CDR3 length equals 15 residues.

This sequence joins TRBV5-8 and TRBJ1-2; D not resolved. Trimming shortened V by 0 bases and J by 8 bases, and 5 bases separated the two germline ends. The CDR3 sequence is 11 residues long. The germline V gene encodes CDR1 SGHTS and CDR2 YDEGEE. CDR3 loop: CASSLVGGYTF. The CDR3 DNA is TGTGCCAGCAGCTTGGTGGGAGGCTACACCTTC.

CDR3 nucleotide sequence: TGCGCCAGCAGCTTGGCAGGCGCGCCGCAGTATTTT. Translated: CASSLAGAPQYF. J is TRBJ2-3 and V is TRBV5-1; D is unresolved. The CDR3 consists of 12 residues. The V end lost 0 bases, the J end lost 10 bases, and 9 bases lay between the germline ends. Germline V gives CDR1 SGHRS, CDR2 YFSETQ.

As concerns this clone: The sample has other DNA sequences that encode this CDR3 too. CDR3 loop: CASSDLAGGPDTQYF. In DNA form, the CDR3 reads TGTGCCAGCAGTGATTTAGCGGGGGGGCCAGATACGCAGTATTTT. V gene TRBV6-1 combines with J gene TRBJ2-3, with 11 bases identical to TRBD2. The CDR3 extends over 15 amino acids. Germline assignment: CDR1 MNHNS and CDR2 SASEGT. Trimming at V came to 3 bases and at J to 4 bases, leaving 3 bases not matched to a gene.

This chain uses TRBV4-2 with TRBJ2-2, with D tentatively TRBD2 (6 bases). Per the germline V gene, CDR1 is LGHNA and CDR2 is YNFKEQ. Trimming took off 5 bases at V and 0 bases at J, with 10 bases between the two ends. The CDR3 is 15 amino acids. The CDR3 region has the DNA TGTGCCAGCAGCGTCGCGGGGACGAACACCGGGGAGCTGTTTTTT. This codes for CASSVAGTNTGELFF.

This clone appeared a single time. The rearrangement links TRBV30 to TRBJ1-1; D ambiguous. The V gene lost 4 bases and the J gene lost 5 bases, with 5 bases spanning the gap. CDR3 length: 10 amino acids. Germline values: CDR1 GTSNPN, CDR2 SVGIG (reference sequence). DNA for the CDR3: TGTGCCTGGATAGAAACTGAAGCTTTCTTT. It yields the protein CAWIETEAFF. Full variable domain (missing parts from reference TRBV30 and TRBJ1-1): SQTIHQWPATLVQPVGSPLSLECTVEGTSNPNLYWYRQAAGRGLQLLFYSVGIGQISSEVPQNLSASRPQDRQFILSSKKLLLSDSGFYLCAWIETEAFFGQGTRLTVV.

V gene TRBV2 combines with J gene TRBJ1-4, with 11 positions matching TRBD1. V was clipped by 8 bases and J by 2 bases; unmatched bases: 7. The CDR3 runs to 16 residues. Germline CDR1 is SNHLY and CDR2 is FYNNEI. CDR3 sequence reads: CASGRTGGATNEKLFF. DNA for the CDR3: TGTGCCAGCGGGCGGACAGGGGGCGCGACTAATGAAAAACTGTTTTTT.

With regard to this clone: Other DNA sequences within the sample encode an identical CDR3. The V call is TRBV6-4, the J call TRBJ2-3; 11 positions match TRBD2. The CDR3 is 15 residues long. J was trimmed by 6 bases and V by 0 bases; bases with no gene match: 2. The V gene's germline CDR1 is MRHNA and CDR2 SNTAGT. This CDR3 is CASSDSSGGADTQYF. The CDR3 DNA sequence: TGTGCCAGCAGTGACTCTAGCGGGGGGGCCGATACGCAGTATTTT.

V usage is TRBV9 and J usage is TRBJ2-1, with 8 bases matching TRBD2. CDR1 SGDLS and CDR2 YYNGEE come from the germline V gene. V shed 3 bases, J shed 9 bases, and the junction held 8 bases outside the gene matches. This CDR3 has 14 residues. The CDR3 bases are TGTGCCAGCAGCGAAGGGACTAGGTCGCCTGAGCAGTTCTTC. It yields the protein CASSEGTRSPEQFF.

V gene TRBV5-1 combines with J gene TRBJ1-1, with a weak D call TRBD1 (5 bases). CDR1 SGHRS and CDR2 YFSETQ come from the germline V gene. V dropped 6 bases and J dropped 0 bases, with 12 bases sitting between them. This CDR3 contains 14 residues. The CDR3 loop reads CASTPTAMNTEAFF. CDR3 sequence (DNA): TGCGCCAGCACCCCGACAGCTATGAACACTGAAGCTTTCTTT.

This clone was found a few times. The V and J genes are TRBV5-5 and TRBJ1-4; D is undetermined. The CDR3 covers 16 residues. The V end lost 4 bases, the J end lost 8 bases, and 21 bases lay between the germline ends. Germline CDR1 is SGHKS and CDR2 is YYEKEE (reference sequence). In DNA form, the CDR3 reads TGTGCCAGCAGCCTCAGACCGGTAGAAGCTAGGGAAAAACTGTTTTTT. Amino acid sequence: CASSLRPVEAREKLFF.

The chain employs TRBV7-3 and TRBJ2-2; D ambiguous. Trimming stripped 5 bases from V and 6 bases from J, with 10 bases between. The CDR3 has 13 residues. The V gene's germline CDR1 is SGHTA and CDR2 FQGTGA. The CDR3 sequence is CASSQIAAGELFF. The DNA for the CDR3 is TGTGCCAGCAGCCAGATAGCCGCCGGGGAGCTGTTTTTT. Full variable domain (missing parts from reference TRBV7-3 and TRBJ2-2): GAGVSQTPSNKVTEKGKYVELRCDPISGHTALYWYRQSLGQGPEFLIYFQGTGAADDSGLPNDRFFAVRPEGSVSTLKIQRTERGDSAVYLCASSQIAAGELFFGEGSRLTVL.

CDR3 sequence: CASSPLGDTGELFF. CDR3 nucleotide sequence: TGTGCCAGCAGCCCCCTGGGGGACACCGGGGAGCTGTTTTTT. The chain combines TRBV5-4 with TRBJ2-2; the D call may be TRBD1 or TRBD2 (5 bases each). There are 14 residues in the CDR3. Germline V gene lookup returns CDR1 SGHNT and CDR2 YYREEE (reference sequence). Trimming stripped 4 bases from V and 3 bases from J, with 10 bases between.

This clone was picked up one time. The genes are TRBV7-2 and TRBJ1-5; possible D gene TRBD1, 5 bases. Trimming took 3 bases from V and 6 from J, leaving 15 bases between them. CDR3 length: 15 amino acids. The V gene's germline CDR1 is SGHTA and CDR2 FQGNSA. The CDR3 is CASSLGGGGGQPQHF. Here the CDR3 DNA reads TGTGCCAGCAGCTTGGGCGGGGGAGGAGGTCAGCCCCAGCATTTT.

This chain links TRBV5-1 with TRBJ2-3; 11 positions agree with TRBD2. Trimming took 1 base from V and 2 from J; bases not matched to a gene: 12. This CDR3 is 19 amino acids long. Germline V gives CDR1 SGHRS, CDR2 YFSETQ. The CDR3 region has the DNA TGCGCCAGCAGCTTGCCGAGAACTAGCGGGAGTATCAACACAGATACGCAGTATTTT. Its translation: CASSLPRTSGSINTDTQYF.

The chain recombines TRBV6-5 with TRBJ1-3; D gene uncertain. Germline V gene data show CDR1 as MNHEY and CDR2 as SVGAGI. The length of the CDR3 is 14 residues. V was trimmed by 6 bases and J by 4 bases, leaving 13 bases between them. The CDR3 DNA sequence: TGTGCCAGCAGAAGACAACGAGTCGGAAACACCATATATTTT. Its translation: CASRRQRVGNTIYF.

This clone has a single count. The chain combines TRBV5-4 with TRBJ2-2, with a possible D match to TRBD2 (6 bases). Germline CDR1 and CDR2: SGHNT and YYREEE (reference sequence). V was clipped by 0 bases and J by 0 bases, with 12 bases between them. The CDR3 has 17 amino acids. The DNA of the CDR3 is TGTGCCAGCAGCTTGGCTCAGGGACTTGCGAACACCGGGGAGCTGTTTTTT. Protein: CASSLAQGLANTGELFF. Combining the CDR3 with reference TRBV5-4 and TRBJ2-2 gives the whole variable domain ETGVTQSPTHLIKTRGQQVTLRCSSQSGHNTVSWYQQALGQGPQFIFQYYREEENGRGNFPPRFSGLQFPNYSSELNVNALELDDSALYLCASSLAQGLANTGELFFGEGSRLTVL.

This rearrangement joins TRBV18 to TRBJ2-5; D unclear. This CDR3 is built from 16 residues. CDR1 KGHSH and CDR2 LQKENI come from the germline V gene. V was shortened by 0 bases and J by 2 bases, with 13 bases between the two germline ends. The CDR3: CASSPPTTAKQETQYF. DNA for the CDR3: TGTGCCAGCTCACCACCGACAACAGCGAAGCAAGAGACCCAGTACTTC.

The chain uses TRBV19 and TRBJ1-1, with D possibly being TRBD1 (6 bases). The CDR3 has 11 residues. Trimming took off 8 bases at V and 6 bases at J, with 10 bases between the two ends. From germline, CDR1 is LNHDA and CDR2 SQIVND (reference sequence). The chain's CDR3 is CASRRGSEAFF. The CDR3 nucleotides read TGTGCCAGTCGCAGGGGTTCTGAAGCTTTCTTT.

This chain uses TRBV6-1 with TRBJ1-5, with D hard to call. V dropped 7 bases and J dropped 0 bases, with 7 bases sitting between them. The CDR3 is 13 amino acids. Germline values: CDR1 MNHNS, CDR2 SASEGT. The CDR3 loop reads CASNEYSNQPQHF. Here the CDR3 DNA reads TGTGCCAGCAACGAATATAGCAATCAGCCCCAGCATTTT.

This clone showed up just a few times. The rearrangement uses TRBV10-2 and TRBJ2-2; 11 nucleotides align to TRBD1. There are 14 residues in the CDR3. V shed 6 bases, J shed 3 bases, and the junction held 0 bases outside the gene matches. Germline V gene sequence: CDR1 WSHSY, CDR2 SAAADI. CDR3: CASRGQGDTGELFF. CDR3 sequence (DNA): TGCGCCAGCAGGGGACAGGGGGACACCGGGGAGCTGTTTTTT.

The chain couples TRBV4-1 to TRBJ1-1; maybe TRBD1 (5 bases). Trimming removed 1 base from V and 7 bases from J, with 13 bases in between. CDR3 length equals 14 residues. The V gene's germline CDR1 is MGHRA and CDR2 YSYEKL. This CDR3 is CASSQVGATDEAFF. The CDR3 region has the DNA TGCGCCAGCAGCCAAGTAGGGGCCACGGATGAAGCTTTCTTT.

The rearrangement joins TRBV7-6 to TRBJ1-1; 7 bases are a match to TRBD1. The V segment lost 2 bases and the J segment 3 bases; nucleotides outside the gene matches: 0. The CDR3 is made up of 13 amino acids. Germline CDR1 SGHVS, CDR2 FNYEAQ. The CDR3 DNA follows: TGTGCCAGCAGCTTACAGGGGGACACTGAAGCTTTCTTT. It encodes CASSLQGDTEAFF.

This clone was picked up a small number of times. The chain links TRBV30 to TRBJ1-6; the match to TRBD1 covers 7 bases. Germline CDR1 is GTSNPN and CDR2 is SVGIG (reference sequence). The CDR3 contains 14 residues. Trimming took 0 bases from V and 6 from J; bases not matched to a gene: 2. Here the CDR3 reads CAWSVGQTNSPLHF. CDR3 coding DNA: TGTGCCTGGAGTGTGGGACAGACTAATTCACCCCTCCACTTT.

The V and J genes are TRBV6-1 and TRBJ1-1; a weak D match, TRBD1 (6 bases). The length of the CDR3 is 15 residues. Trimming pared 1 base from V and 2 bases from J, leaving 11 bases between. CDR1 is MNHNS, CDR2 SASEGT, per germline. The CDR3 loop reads CASSEERGANTEAFF. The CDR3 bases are TGTGCCAGCAGTGAAGAGCGGGGGGCCAACACTGAAGCTTTCTTT.

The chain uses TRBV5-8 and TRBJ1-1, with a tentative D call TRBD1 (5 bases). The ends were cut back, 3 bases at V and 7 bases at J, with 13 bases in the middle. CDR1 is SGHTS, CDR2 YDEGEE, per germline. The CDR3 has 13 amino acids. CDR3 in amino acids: CASSSGRGGEAFF. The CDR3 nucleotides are TGTGCCAGCAGCTCAGGTAGGGGAGGTGAAGCTTTCTTT.

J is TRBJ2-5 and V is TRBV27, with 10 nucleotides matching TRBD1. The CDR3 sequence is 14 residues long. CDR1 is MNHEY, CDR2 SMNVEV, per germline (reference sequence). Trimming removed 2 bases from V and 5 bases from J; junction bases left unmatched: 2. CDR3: CASSLRGQGETQYF. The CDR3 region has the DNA TGTGCCAGCAGTTTACGGGGACAGGGGGAGACCCAGTACTTC.

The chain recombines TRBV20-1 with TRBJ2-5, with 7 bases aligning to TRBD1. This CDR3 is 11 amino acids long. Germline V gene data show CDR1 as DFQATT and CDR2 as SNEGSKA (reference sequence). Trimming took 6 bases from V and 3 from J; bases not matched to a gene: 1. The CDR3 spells CSAGTEETQYF. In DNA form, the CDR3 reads TGCAGTGCAGGGACAGAAGAGACCCAGTACTTC.

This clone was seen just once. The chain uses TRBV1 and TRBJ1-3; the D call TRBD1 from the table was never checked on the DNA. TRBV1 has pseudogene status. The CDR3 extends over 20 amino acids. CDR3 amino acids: CTSSQAEGRDRGSSGNTIYF. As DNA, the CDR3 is TGCACCAGCAGCCAAGCCGAGGGTCGAGACAGGGGAAGCTCTGGAAACACCATATATTTT.

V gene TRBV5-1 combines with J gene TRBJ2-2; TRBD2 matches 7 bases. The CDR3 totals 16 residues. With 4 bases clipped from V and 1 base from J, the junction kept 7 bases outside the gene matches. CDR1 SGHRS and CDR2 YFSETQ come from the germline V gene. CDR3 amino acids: CASSRSGVKNTGELFF. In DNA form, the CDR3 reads TGCGCCAGCAGCCGGAGCGGGGTGAAGAACACCGGGGAGCTGTTTTTT.

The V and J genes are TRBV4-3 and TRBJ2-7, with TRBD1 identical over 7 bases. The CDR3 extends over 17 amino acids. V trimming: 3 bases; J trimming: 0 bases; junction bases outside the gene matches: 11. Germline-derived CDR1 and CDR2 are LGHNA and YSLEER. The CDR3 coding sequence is TGCGCCAGCAGCCAGGGCCGGGACAGCGTTATCTCCTACGAGCAGTACTTC. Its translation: CASSQGRDSVISYEQYF.